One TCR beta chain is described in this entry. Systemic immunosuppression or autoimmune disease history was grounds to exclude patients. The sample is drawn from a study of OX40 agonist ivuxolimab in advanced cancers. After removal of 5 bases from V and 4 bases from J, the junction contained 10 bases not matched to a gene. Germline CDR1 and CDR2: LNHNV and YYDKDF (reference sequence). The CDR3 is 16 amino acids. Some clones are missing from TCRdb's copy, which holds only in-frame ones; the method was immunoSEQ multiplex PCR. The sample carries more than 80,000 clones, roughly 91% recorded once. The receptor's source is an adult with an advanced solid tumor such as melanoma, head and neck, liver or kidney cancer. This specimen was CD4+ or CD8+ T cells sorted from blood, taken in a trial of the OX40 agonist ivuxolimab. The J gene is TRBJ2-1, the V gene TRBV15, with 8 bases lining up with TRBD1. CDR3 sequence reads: CATSRDRREPYNEQFF. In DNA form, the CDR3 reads TGTGCCACCAGCCGGGACAGGAGAGAACCGTACAATGAGCAGTTCTTC.